These T cell receptor beta chains were read from a single sample in a study of brain T cells in children with intractable seizures. Assay: immunoSEQ multiplex PCR; the TCRdb copy retains only in-frame clones and omits some. The table lists a few hundred thousand clones, 93% of them singletons. This sample comprised peripheral blood, obtained around 5 months after surgery. The receptors originated from a boy under two years old with tuberous sclerosis and intractable seizures. The conserved cysteine and the conserved F or W are not part of the CDR3 here. Fields, in order: clone size, V gene, J gene, D gene, CDR3 protein. The D gene is left open where the match is weak. Only some rows state a clone size, as once, few, many or a class for expanded clones.

clone size: -; V gene: TRBV28; J gene: TRBJ2-7; D gene: TRBD2; CDR3 protein: ASSLSSGGVGSYEQY
clone size: once; V gene: TRBV19; J gene: TRBJ2-1; D gene: TRBD2; CDR3 protein: ASSPTSGGDSYNEQF
clone size: few; V gene: TRBV7-9; J gene: TRBJ1-2; D gene: -; CDR3 protein: ASSERTRRGYGYT
clone size: -; V gene: TRBV6-1; J gene: TRBJ2-3; D gene: TRBD2; CDR3 protein: ASSEVGGGRNTDTQY
clone size: -; V gene: TRBV20-1; J gene: TRBJ1-4; D gene: -; CDR3 protein: SASQGFATNEKLF
clone size: once; V gene: TRBV11-2; J gene: TRBJ2-5; D gene: -; CDR3 protein: ASSRGSPETQY
clone size: -; V gene: TRBV5-1; J gene: TRBJ1-1; D gene: TRBD1; CDR3 protein: ASSLPQGKGLNTEAF
clone size: -; V gene: TRBV4-2; J gene: TRBJ2-1; D gene: -; CDR3 protein: ASSQALGGGEQF
clone size: -; V gene: TRBV11-3; J gene: TRBJ1-1; D gene: -; CDR3 protein: ASSLRGDRKGVEAF
clone size: many; V gene: TRBV14; J gene: TRBJ1-2; D gene: -; CDR3 protein: ASSPQRIGYYGYT
clone size: -; V gene: TRBV5-6; J gene: TRBJ1-1; D gene: -; CDR3 protein: ASSFGLSDTEAF
clone size: -; V gene: TRBV7-8; J gene: TRBJ2-3; D gene: TRBD1; CDR3 protein: ASSLQGAADTQY
clone size: -; V gene: TRBV10-3; J gene: TRBJ2-7; D gene: -; CDR3 protein: ASGNGVTEQY
clone size: once; V gene: TRBV6-5; J gene: TRBJ1-1; D gene: TRBD1; CDR3 protein: ASKMDRARSTEAF
clone size: -; V gene: TRBV10-3; J gene: TRBJ2-3; D gene: -; CDR3 protein: AISDSDRGGTDTQY
clone size: -; V gene: TRBV7-9; J gene: TRBJ2-3; D gene: -; CDR3 protein: ASSSNRDTDNHDTDTQY
clone size: -; V gene: TRBV3-1/TRBV3-2; J gene: TRBJ2-1; D gene: -; CDR3 protein: ASSQGLGGNEQF
clone size: -; V gene: TRBV5-1; J gene: TRBJ2-7; D gene: -; CDR3 protein: ASSSAGGISYEQY